A selection of T cell receptor beta chains follows, all from one sample in a study of CD8 T cells in Susac syndrome. MiXCR was run by TCRdb on the immunoSEQ multiplex PCR reads, yielding one entry per CDR3 protein. The data hold 400,000 to 550,000 distinct CDR3 sequences, with around 85% observed a single time. Sequenced material: CD8+ T cells from PBMCs. All receptors come from a human donor with multiple sclerosis. CDR3s include the opening cysteine and the closing phenylalanine or tryptophan. The D gene is left open where the match is weak. Only some rows state a clone size, as once, few, many or a class for expanded clones.

d_call: TRBD1; clone_size: -; v_call: TRBV27; j_call: TRBJ1-1; cdr3_nt: TGTGCCAGCAGTTTATTGTTTCAGGGGGAGAACACTGAAGCTTTCTTT; cdr3_aa: CASSLLFQGENTEAFF
d_call: -; clone_size: -; v_call: TRBV30; j_call: TRBJ1-1; cdr3_nt: TGTGCCACGTTCTTTGGTGGGGTGAACACTGAAGCTTTCTTT; cdr3_aa: CATFFGGVNTEAFF
d_call: -; clone_size: -; v_call: TRBV27; j_call: TRBJ1-1; cdr3_nt: TGTGCCAGCAGTTCGGACAGTCCTAACACTGAAGCTTTCTTT; cdr3_aa: CASSSDSPNTEAFF
d_call: -; clone_size: -; v_call: TRBV30; j_call: TRBJ2-5; cdr3_nt: TGTGCCTGGAGTGTAGTCGCTCGGAGTCTGACCCAGTACTTC; cdr3_aa: CAWSVVARSLTQYF
d_call: -; clone_size: -; v_call: TRBV30; j_call: TRBJ1-2; cdr3_nt: TGTGCCTGGAATGTACAAGGGGCTCTAGCAACCTATGGCTACACCTTC; cdr3_aa: CAWNVQGALATYGYTF
d_call: -; clone_size: -; v_call: TRBV13; j_call: TRBJ2-7; cdr3_nt: TGTGCCAGCAGCCTCCGACTAGGTCCCCTTCCCTACGAGCAGTACTTC; cdr3_aa: CASSLRLGPLPYEQYF
d_call: TRBD2; clone_size: -; v_call: TRBV10-3; j_call: TRBJ2-7; cdr3_nt: TGTGCCATCAGTGAGTCGCCGGGACTAGTCTACGAGCAGTACTTC; cdr3_aa: CAISESPGLVYEQYF
d_call: TRBD1; clone_size: -; v_call: TRBV13; j_call: TRBJ1-2; cdr3_nt: TGTGCCAGCAGCTTGGCGGGACAGGGGCACAACTATGGCTACACCTTC; cdr3_aa: CASSLAGQGHNYGYTF
d_call: TRBD1; clone_size: -; v_call: TRBV28; j_call: TRBJ1-3; cdr3_nt: TGTGCCAGCAGCGAGACAGGGATGCTTGGAGGAAACACCATATATTTT; cdr3_aa: CASSETGMLGGNTIYF
d_call: TRBD1; clone_size: -; v_call: TRBV5-1; j_call: TRBJ2-1; cdr3_nt: TGCGCCAGCAGCTTGGGACAGGGGGCTGGTGAGCAGTTCTTC; cdr3_aa: CASSLGQGAGEQFF
d_call: -; clone_size: once; v_call: TRBV11-2; j_call: TRBJ2-5; cdr3_nt: TGTGCCAGCAGCCTAGCTCCGATCGGGGAAGAGACCCAGTACTTC; cdr3_aa: CASSLAPIGEETQYF
d_call: TRBD2; clone_size: -; v_call: TRBV20-1; j_call: TRBJ2-3; cdr3_nt: TGCAGTGCTAGAGATGGGCTAGCGGGGGTATGGACAGATACGCAGTATTTT; cdr3_aa: CSARDGLAGVWTDTQYF
d_call: TRBD2; clone_size: -; v_call: TRBV27; j_call: TRBJ2-1; cdr3_nt: TGTGCCAGCAGTCTCGAGCGGGGGGGCCTCAATGAGCAGTTCTTC; cdr3_aa: CASSLERGGLNEQFF
d_call: -; clone_size: -; v_call: TRBV7-2; j_call: TRBJ2-7; cdr3_nt: TGTGCCAGCAGCTTTGCCCTTAGAGGCGGTACAACATTGGGCGAGCAGTACTTC; cdr3_aa: CASSFALRGGTTLGEQYF
d_call: -; clone_size: -; v_call: TRBV6-2/TRBV6-3; j_call: TRBJ2-7; cdr3_nt: TGTGCCAGCAGTTACCCGGGGGCGGTGTACTTC; cdr3_aa: CASSYPGAVYF
d_call: TRBD1; clone_size: -; v_call: TRBV9; j_call: TRBJ2-2; cdr3_nt: TGTGCCAGCAGCCCCGGGACAGCCATCACCGGGGAGCTGTTTTTT; cdr3_aa: CASSPGTAITGELFF
d_call: TRBD1; clone_size: once; v_call: TRBV10-3; j_call: TRBJ2-7; cdr3_nt: TGTGCCGCCGCCGGGACAGAGGGATACGAGCAGTACTTC; cdr3_aa: CAAAGTEGYEQYF
d_call: TRBD2; clone_size: -; v_call: TRBV20-1; j_call: TRBJ2-1; cdr3_nt: TGCAGTGCTAGAGATTTCCGGGAGGGGGTCAATGAGCAGTTCTTC; cdr3_aa: CSARDFREGVNEQFF
d_call: TRBD1; clone_size: once; v_call: TRBV10-1; j_call: TRBJ2-7; cdr3_nt: TGCGCCAGCAGCGACGGACAGGAGTCCTACGAGCAGTACTTC; cdr3_aa: CASSDGQESYEQYF
d_call: TRBD1; clone_size: -; v_call: TRBV3-1; j_call: TRBJ1-2; cdr3_nt: TGTGCCAGCAGCCAAGATAACAGGGGGCTTGGCTACACCTTC; cdr3_aa: CASSQDNRGLGYTF
d_call: -; clone_size: -; v_call: TRBV24-1; j_call: TRBJ2-3; cdr3_nt: TGTGCCACCAGTGCCAGCTCTAGCACAGATACGCAGTATTTT; cdr3_aa: CATSASSSTDTQYF
d_call: -; clone_size: -; v_call: TRBV4-1; j_call: TRBJ2-5; cdr3_nt: TGCGCCAGCAGCCAAGATGCGGCAGAGACCCAGTACTTC; cdr3_aa: CASSQDAAETQYF
d_call: -; clone_size: -; v_call: TRBV2; j_call: TRBJ1-1; cdr3_nt: TGTGCCAGCAGTGAGCCGTTTGGCACTGAAGCTTTCTTT; cdr3_aa: CASSEPFGTEAFF
d_call: TRBD1; clone_size: -; v_call: TRBV4-1; j_call: TRBJ1-5; cdr3_nt: TGCGCCAGCAGCCAATCCGGGACAGGCGTTAGCAGGCCCCAGCATTTT; cdr3_aa: CASSQSGTGVSRPQHF
d_call: TRBD2; clone_size: -; v_call: TRBV29-1; j_call: TRBJ2-7; cdr3_nt: TGCAGCGTTGAAGTGGCGGGAGGGCCCTATGAGCAGTACTTC; cdr3_aa: CSVEVAGGPYEQYF
d_call: -; clone_size: -; v_call: TRBV27; j_call: TRBJ2-7; cdr3_nt: TGTGCCAGCAGTTTATCGGCAACAGGGACCTACGAGCAGTACTTC; cdr3_aa: CASSLSATGTYEQYF
d_call: -; clone_size: -; v_call: TRBV12-3/TRBV12-4; j_call: TRBJ2-2; cdr3_nt: TGTGCCAGCAGACGCGCGAACACCGGGGAGCTGTTTTTT; cdr3_aa: CASRRANTGELFF
d_call: -; clone_size: -; v_call: TRBV27; j_call: TRBJ2-7; cdr3_nt: TGTGCCAGCAGGAGCATGGGCACCGGCCTAGGCTTC; cdr3_aa: CASRSMGTGLGF
d_call: TRBD2; clone_size: few; v_call: TRBV7-9; j_call: TRBJ2-7; cdr3_nt: TGTGCCAGCAGCCAAGCGTCGAGCGGGAGTAAGGAGCAGTACTTC; cdr3_aa: CASSQASSGSKEQYF
d_call: -; clone_size: -; v_call: TRBV5-4; j_call: TRBJ1-2; cdr3_nt: TGTGCCAGCAGCTTGTGGACTGCCTATGGCTACACCTTC; cdr3_aa: CASSLWTAYGYTF
d_call: -; clone_size: -; v_call: TRBV10-3; j_call: TRBJ2-3; cdr3_nt: TGTGCCATCAGTGCTGAAACCTATACCGATACGCAGTATTTT; cdr3_aa: CAISAETYTDTQYF
d_call: -; clone_size: -; v_call: TRBV7-3; j_call: TRBJ2-7; cdr3_nt: TGTGCCAGCAGCAGGGGACCGGGAAGTTACGAGCAGTACTTC; cdr3_aa: CASSRGPGSYEQYF
d_call: -; clone_size: -; v_call: TRBV15; j_call: TRBJ2-1; cdr3_nt: TGTGCCACCAGCAGAGATCTCAGCCCCCATGAGCAGTTCTTC; cdr3_aa: CATSRDLSPHEQFF
d_call: -; clone_size: -; v_call: TRBV20-1; j_call: TRBJ1-2; cdr3_nt: TGCAGTGCTAGAGTCTGGACGGGATCTAACTATGGCTACACCTTC; cdr3_aa: CSARVWTGSNYGYTF
d_call: TRBD2; clone_size: -; v_call: TRBV30; j_call: TRBJ2-3; cdr3_nt: TGTGCCTGGAGTATTGGGGGAGGGCCCGCAGATACGCAGTATTTT; cdr3_aa: CAWSIGGGPADTQYF
d_call: TRBD1; clone_size: -; v_call: TRBV27; j_call: TRBJ1-1; cdr3_nt: TGTGCCAGCAGTCTACGACAGGGAAGTACTGAAGCTTTCTTT; cdr3_aa: CASSLRQGSTEAFF
d_call: -; clone_size: once; v_call: TRBV27; j_call: TRBJ1-2; cdr3_nt: TGTGCCAGCAGTTTTCGACAGGAGAACTATGGCTACACCTTC; cdr3_aa: CASSFRQENYGYTF
d_call: TRBD1; clone_size: once; v_call: TRBV9; j_call: TRBJ2-2; cdr3_nt: TGTGCCAGCAGCGTACACCGGACAGGGGTGAACACCGGGGAGCTGTTTTTT; cdr3_aa: CASSVHRTGVNTGELFF
d_call: TRBD2; clone_size: -; v_call: TRBV20-1; j_call: TRBJ2-3; cdr3_nt: TGCAGTGCCGCAGAAGAGCGGGGGGTCACAGATACGCAGTATTTT; cdr3_aa: CSAAEERGVTDTQYF
d_call: TRBD1; clone_size: -; v_call: TRBV11-2; j_call: TRBJ2-1; cdr3_nt: TGTGCCAGCCGGGGCGACAGGGTCCATGAGCAGTTCTTC; cdr3_aa: CASRGDRVHEQFF
d_call: -; clone_size: -; v_call: TRBV4-1; j_call: TRBJ1-5; cdr3_nt: TGCGCCAGCAGCCAAGAATGGACGGGGGAGGCCAATCAGCCCCAGCATTTT; cdr3_aa: CASSQEWTGEANQPQHF
d_call: TRBD2; clone_size: -; v_call: TRBV2; j_call: TRBJ2-2; cdr3_nt: TGTGCCAGCAGTTCCGGGACTAGCATCGACACCGGGGAGCTGTTTTTT; cdr3_aa: CASSSGTSIDTGELFF
d_call: -; clone_size: -; v_call: TRBV4-1; j_call: TRBJ1-4; cdr3_nt: TGCGCCAGCAGCCAAGAAAGGAGTGAAAAACTGTTTTTT; cdr3_aa: CASSQERSEKLFF
d_call: -; clone_size: -; v_call: TRBV20-1; j_call: TRBJ1-3; cdr3_nt: TGCAGTGCCCCGGCCCGGGAGGATGGAAACACCATATATTTT; cdr3_aa: CSAPAREDGNTIYF
d_call: -; clone_size: -; v_call: TRBV6-5; j_call: TRBJ2-3; cdr3_nt: TGTGCCAGCAGTCCAACCCCCTTTATAGATACGCAGTATTTT; cdr3_aa: CASSPTPFIDTQYF
d_call: TRBD1; clone_size: -; v_call: TRBV30; j_call: TRBJ1-6; cdr3_nt: TGTGCCTGGACAGAAGGGACAGCCTCTACTTCACCCCTCCACTTT; cdr3_aa: CAWTEGTASTSPLHF